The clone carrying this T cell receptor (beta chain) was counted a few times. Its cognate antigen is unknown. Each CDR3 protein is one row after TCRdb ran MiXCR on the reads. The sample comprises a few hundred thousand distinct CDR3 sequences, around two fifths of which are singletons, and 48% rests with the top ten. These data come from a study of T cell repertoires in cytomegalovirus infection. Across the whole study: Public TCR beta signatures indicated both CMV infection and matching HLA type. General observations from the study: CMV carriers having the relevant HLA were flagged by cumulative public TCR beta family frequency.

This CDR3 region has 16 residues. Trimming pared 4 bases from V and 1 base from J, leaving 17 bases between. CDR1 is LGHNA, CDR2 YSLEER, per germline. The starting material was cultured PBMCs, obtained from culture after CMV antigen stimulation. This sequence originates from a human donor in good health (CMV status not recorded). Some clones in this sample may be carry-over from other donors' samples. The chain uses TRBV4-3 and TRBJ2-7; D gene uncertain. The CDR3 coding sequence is TGCGCCAGCAGCCCGATGGCGACCTATCCTTCCTACGAGCAGTACTTC. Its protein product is CASSPMATYPSYEQYF.